This TCR beta chain derives from a study of blood T cell repertoires in COVID-19. Grouping used clinical history reported by participants in a survey and questionnaire. V was clipped by 4 bases and J by 0 bases, with 10 bases between them. The germline V gene encodes CDR1 SGHRS and CDR2 YFSETQ. The CDR3 loop spans 14 amino acids. Method: immunoSEQ multiplex PCR; TCRdb's copy keeps in-frame clones and lacks some. The sample lists about 400,000 clones; approximately 85% were seen once. The sequence derives from a woman aged 40 to 50 with acute COVID-19. The V gene is TRBV5-1, the J gene TRBJ2-5; D is unresolved. The specimen was PBMCs or T cells enriched from blood (not recorded which). CDR3 sequence: CASSLSSYQETQYF. DNA for the CDR3: TGCGCCAGCAGCCTGTCCTCCTACCAAGAGACCCAGTACTTC. The complete variable domain, with remaining parts taken from reference TRBV5-1 and TRBJ2-5, reads KAGVTQTPRYLIKTRGQQVTLSCSPISGHRSVSWYQQTPGQGLQFLFEYFSETQRNKGNFPGRFSGRQFSNSRSEMNVSTLELGDSALYLCASSLSSYQETQYFGPGTRLLVL.